Following are 32 T cell receptor beta chains from one sample sequenced in a study of beta chain features in type 1 diabetes. Every isolated RNA sample was fully reverse transcribed, so sequencing captured expressed TCRB transcripts. Profiling relied on immunoSEQ multiplex PCR, and the TCRdb table lists in-frame clones only, not all of them. The table has about 320,000 clones, 13% to 15% seen once. The sequenced sample consisted of central memory CD4+ T cells from blood. The receptors originated from a man aged 25-45 years in good health.

This clone was recorded at least ten times. The chain carries TRBV13 and TRBJ2-1; tentatively, D is TRBD2 (6 bases). With 8 bases removed from V and 0 bases from J, the gap between germline ends came to 14 bases. The CDR3 length is 15 residues. In germline, CDR1 is PRHDT, CDR2 FYEKMQ (reference sequence). The CDR3 is CASGTRLSSYNEQFF. CDR3 nucleotide sequence: TGTGCCAGCGGGACTCGACTTAGCTCCTACAATGAGCAGTTCTTC.

Here the CDR3 reads CASEAGGETQYF. CDR3 in DNA: TGTGCCAGCGAGGCAGGGGGGGAGACCCAGTACTTC. V and J are TRBV6-1 and TRBJ2-5; D perhaps matches TRBD1 (7 bases). This CDR3 is 12 amino acids long. With 8 bases removed from V and 5 bases from J, the gap between germline ends came to 12 bases. The V gene's germline CDR1 is MNHNS and CDR2 SASEGT.

This clone was recorded at least ten times. The identical CDR3 is also encoded by other nucleotide sequences in the sample. V and J are TRBV5-1 and TRBJ1-1; D is unresolved. Germline V gene sequence: CDR1 SGHRS, CDR2 YFSETQ. This CDR3 region has 14 residues. The V gene lost 0 bases and the J gene lost 3 bases, with 9 bases spanning the gap. CDR3: CASSLGNGDTEAFF. DNA for the CDR3: TGCGCCAGCAGCTTGGGGAACGGGGACACTGAAGCTTTCTTT.

The chain uses TRBV11-2 and TRBJ2-5; possibly TRBD2 for D (6 bases). CDR1 is SGHAT and CDR2 is FQNNGV in the germline V gene. The V and J ends lost 1 base and 5 bases respectively, with 20 bases between them. The CDR3 is made up of 17 amino acids. CDR3 in amino acids: CASSLGLSRRGGETQYF. CDR3 bases: TGTGCCAGCAGCTTAGGGTTGAGCCGGCGGGGTGGTGAGACCCAGTACTTC.

This clone was detected only a few times. A much bigger clone sits one base away, suggesting this may be a read error. This rearrangement joins TRBV10-3 to TRBJ1-4; possibly TRBD1 for D (5 bases). This CDR3 has 15 amino acids. The germline V gene has CDR1 ENHRY and CDR2 SYGVKD. The CDR3 coding sequence is TGTGCCACGAGAGACACAGGAGGAGGAGGAGAAAAACTGCTTTTT. Amino acid sequence: CATRDTGGGGEKLLF.

This rearrangement joins TRBV5-6 to TRBJ2-7, with no clear D. CDR3 length equals 12 residues. V lost 1 base to trimming and J lost 7 bases, with 9 bases between them. Germline assignment: CDR1 SGHDT and CDR2 YYEEEE. CDR3 region: CASSLFVEEQYF. The CDR3 DNA sequence: TGTGCCAGCAGCTTGTTCGTTGAAGAGCAGTACTTC. The whole variable domain, filled in from reference TRBV5-6 and TRBJ2-7, reads DAGVTQSPTHLIKTRGQQVTLRCSPKSGHDTVSWYQQALGQGPQFIFQYYEEEERQRGNFPDRFSGHQFPNYSSELNVNALLLGDSALYLCASSLFVEEQYFGPGTRLTVT.

There are many counts of this clone. The chain combines TRBV30 with TRBJ2-5; 13 bases are shared with TRBD2. Per the germline V gene, CDR1 is GTSNPN and CDR2 is SVGIG (reference sequence). The CDR3 runs 16 residues. Trimming at V came to 6 bases and at J to 5 bases, leaving 12 bases not matched to a gene. CDR3 DNA: TGTGCCTGCACAACCGGGACTAGCGGGATTGGTGAGACCCAGTACTTC. This encodes CACTTGTSGIGETQYF.

The chain couples TRBV5-6 to TRBJ1-2, with D uncertain. The germline V and J ends were trimmed by 0 bases and 5 bases, with 14 bases remaining between them. Germline V CDR1 and CDR2: SGHDT, YYEEEE. The CDR3 consists of 15 residues. The CDR3 DNA is TGTGCCAGCAGCTTGGCCGAGACTCTAACTTATGGCTACACCTTC. Amino acid sequence: CASSLAETLTYGYTF.

In this sample, this clone turned up a few times. This chain joins TRBV18 and TRBJ1-6; 10 bases line up with TRBD1. Germline CDR1 and CDR2: KGHSH and LQKENI. J lost 4 bases, V lost 5 bases, and 2 bases had no gene match. The CDR3 is 15 amino acids. CDR3 amino acids: CASSVDRGYNSPLHF. The CDR3 region has the DNA TGTGCCAGCTCAGTGGACAGGGGGTATAATTCACCCCTCCACTTT.

The chain employs TRBV6-5 and TRBJ1-2; D is unresolved. The V end was cut by 0 bases, the J end by 3 bases, with 8 bases between. Germline V gene sequence: CDR1 MNHEY, CDR2 SVGAGI. The CDR3 extends over 14 amino acids. The CDR3: CASSYSGSHYGYTF. CDR3 sequence (DNA): TGTGCCAGCAGTTACTCGGGCAGCCACTATGGCTACACCTTC.

The chain joins TRBV7-2 to TRBJ2-2; the D gene could be TRBD1 or TRBD2 (6 bases each). Germline CDR1 SGHTA, CDR2 FQGNSA. The CDR3 covers 16 residues. V lost 2 bases and J 6 bases, leaving 16 bases between the germline ends. In DNA, the CDR3 is TGTGCCAGCAGCTTATTTCCGGGGGCGGGTGCCGGGGAGCTGTTTTTT. Translated: CASSLFPGAGAGELFF.

This clone occurred a few times. The chain is built from TRBV4-3 and TRBJ2-6; D may be TRBD2 (5 bases). From germline, CDR1 is LGHNA and CDR2 YSLEER. This CDR3 region has 16 residues. V was cut by 0 bases and J by 2 bases, with 8 bases left in between. Written as DNA, the CDR3 is TGCGCCAGCAGCCAAGATGGCGGGCCTGGGGCCAACGTCCTGACTTTC. Its translation is CASSQDGGPGANVLTF.

This chain connects TRBV6-1 to TRBJ1-2; unclear D gene. V was cut by 1 base and J by 4 bases, with 7 bases left in between. CDR3 length: 13 amino acids. Germline V CDR1 and CDR2: MNHNS, SASEGT. The CDR3 reads CASSEVASYGYTF. The CDR3 region has the DNA TGTGCCAGCAGTGAAGTAGCAAGCTATGGCTACACCTTC.

The chain employs TRBV19 and TRBJ2-3, with 9 bases that match TRBD2. V lost 3 bases and J lost 6; bases outside the gene matches: 10. Germline loops: CDR1 LNHDA, CDR2 SQIVND (reference sequence). This CDR3 region has 16 residues. As DNA, the CDR3 is TGTGCCAGTAGTATCGGGACTAGCCGCTTAGTGGATACGCAGTATTTT. Its translation: CASSIGTSRLVDTQYF.

V usage is TRBV9 and J usage is TRBJ2-3, with TRBD2 matching 9 bases. The CDR3 contains 16 residues. Germline values: CDR1 SGDLS, CDR2 YYNGEE. V lost 0 bases and J lost 3; bases outside the gene matches: 5. The CDR3 spells CASSVAPSGTTDTQYF. The CDR3 region has the DNA TGTGCCAGCAGCGTAGCTCCTAGCGGGACAACAGATACGCAGTATTTT. Full variable domain (remainder filled in from reference TRBV9 and TRBJ2-3): DSGVTQTPKHLITATGQRVTLRCSPRSGDLSVYWYQQSLDQGLQFLIQYYNGEERAKGNILERFSAQQFPDLHSELNLSSLELGDSALYFCASSVAPSGTTDTQYFGPGTRLTVL.

This clone was counted a few times. The rearrangement links TRBV5-5 to TRBJ2-1; 8 nucleotides align to TRBD2. The CDR3 spans 16 residues. The germline CDR1 and CDR2 sequences are SGHKS and YYEKEE (reference sequence). V shed 4 bases, J shed 4 bases, and the junction held 10 bases outside the gene matches. The CDR3 protein is CASSQDALAAYNEQFF. In DNA, the CDR3 is TGTGCCAGCAGCCAAGATGCACTAGCGGCGTACAATGAGCAGTTCTTC. Supplemented by reference TRBV5-5 and TRBJ2-1, the full variable domain reads DAGVTQSPTHLIKTRGQQVTLRCSPISGHKSVSWYQQVLGQGPQFIFQYYEKEERGRGNFPDRFSARQFPNYSSELNVNALLLGDSALYLCASSQDALAAYNEQFFGPGTRLTVL.

This clone was detected a few times. The CDR3 nucleotides read TGTGCCAGCAGCCCGGGACAGACCTCTGGGGCCAACGTCCTGACTTTC. Translation: CASSPGQTSGANVLTF. The rearrangement joins TRBV9 to TRBJ2-6; 7 bases align to TRBD1. Trimming took 4 bases from V and 0 from J; bases not matched to a gene: 4. The CDR3 runs 16 residues. Germline CDR1 is SGDLS and CDR2 is YYNGEE.

This clone appeared many times. The chain combines TRBV5-1 with TRBJ2-7, with TRBD1 as a possible D gene (5 bases). Germline CDR1 SGHRS, CDR2 YFSETQ. CDR3 length: 14 amino acids. V lost 1 base to trimming and J lost 5 bases, with 13 bases between them. The CDR3 spells CASSLRARADEQYF. The CDR3 DNA sequence: TGCGCCAGCAGCTTGAGGGCCAGGGCGGACGAGCAGTACTTC.

In its sample, this clone was seen many times. CDR3 loop: CANERDRGHGYTF. DNA for the CDR3: TGTGCCAACGAAAGGGACAGGGGGCACGGCTACACCTTC. V usage is TRBV2 and J usage is TRBJ1-2; 12 bases align to TRBD1. Germline CDR1 SNHLY, CDR2 FYNNEI. J was trimmed by 8 bases and V by 10 bases; bases with no gene match: 8. The CDR3 totals 13 residues.

This clone was seen only a few times. The V and J genes are TRBV5-6 and TRBJ2-5; D perhaps matches TRBD1 (5 bases). V was clipped by 7 bases and J by 4 bases, with 20 bases between them. This CDR3 comprises 15 residues. Looked up from germline, CDR1 is SGHDT and CDR2 is YYEEEE. This CDR3 reads CASRMVTGTGETQYF. CDR3 DNA sequence: TGTGCCAGCCGAATGGTCACAGGAACGGGAGAGACCCAGTACTTC.

V and J are TRBV27 and TRBJ2-7, with D tentatively TRBD2 (6 bases). From germline, CDR1 is MNHEY and CDR2 SMNVEV (reference sequence). The CDR3 extends over 12 amino acids. The DNA for the CDR3 is TGTGCCAGCAGTTTCCCTCGGGGGTCTGAAGGGGTC. Translation gives CASSFPRGSEGV.

This chain uses TRBV7-9 with TRBJ1-2; D unresolved. This CDR3 has 14 residues. V gave up 7 bases and J gave up 2 bases, with 14 bases separating them. CDR1 is SEHNR, CDR2 FQNEAQ, per germline (reference sequence). In DNA form, the CDR3 reads TGTGCCAGCACCCTAACGCGCAGCAACTATGGCTACACCTTC. Its protein is CASTLTRSNYGYTF.

As for this clone: Different DNA sequences within this sample yield the same CDR3. The rearrangement joins TRBV14 to TRBJ2-1; 7 nucleotides line up with TRBD1. Germline V CDR1 and CDR2: SGHDN, FVKESK. This CDR3 is 16 amino acids long. The V and J ends lost 8 bases and 5 bases, in that order; junction bases with no gene match: 15. This chain's CDR3 is CASSLVGGLVNNEQFF. CDR3 nucleotide sequence: TGTGCCAGCTCCCTGGTAGGGGGCCTGGTAAACAATGAGCAGTTCTTC.

The chain couples TRBV29-1 to TRBJ2-3, with D perhaps TRBD1 or TRBD2 (5 bases each). CDR1 and CDR2 from the germline V gene are SQVTM and ANQGSEA. V shed 5 bases and J shed 1 base, with 16 bases lying between them. The CDR3 spans 15 residues. CDR3 sequence (DNA): TGCAGCGTTCCCGGGGCCCTAATCGGCACAGATACGCAGTATTTT. Translation: CSVPGALIGTDTQYF.

This clone was observed a handful of times. The rearrangement joins TRBV4-1 to TRBJ2-5; 9 nucleotides line up with TRBD2. CDR1 and CDR2 (germline): MGHRA, YSYEKL. The CDR3 contains 19 residues. V lost 0 bases, J lost 5 bases, and 16 bases stayed unmatched. The CDR3 sequence: CASSQDAVAGANHVETQYF. The CDR3 nucleotides are TGCGCCAGCAGCCAAGATGCAGTAGCGGGAGCTAACCACGTGGAGACCCAGTACTTC.

The rearrangement joins TRBV6-1 to TRBJ2-5; a possible D gene is TRBD2 (5 bases). This CDR3 is built from 16 residues. Germline CDR1 reads MNHNS; CDR2 reads SASEGT. Trimming removed 3 bases at V and 2 bases at J, with 16 bases between. CDR3 DNA sequence: TGTGCCAGCAGTGAGCCCCCGGGGAGCGGACAAGAGACCCAGTACTTC. This translates into CASSEPPGSGQETQYF.

This chain links TRBV6-5 with TRBJ2-7, with 11 nucleotides matching TRBD1. In germline, CDR1 is MNHEY, CDR2 SVGAGI. The CDR3 length is 13 residues. The V gene end was trimmed by 6 bases and the J gene end by 5 bases; junction bases not matched to a gene: 3. CDR3 DNA sequence: TGTGCCAGCAGAGGACAGGGGGCGAACGAGCAGTACGTC. This gives the protein CASRGQGANEQYV.

The V call is TRBV6-6, the J call TRBJ2-1, with TRBD1 identical over 8 bases. CDR1 and CDR2 (germline): MNHNY, SVGAGI (reference sequence). With V trimmed by 4 bases and J by 1 base, 6 bases remained unmatched. The CDR3 consists of 16 residues. Here the CDR3 DNA reads TGTGCCAGCAGTTCCGCAGACAGGGGTTCCTACAATGAGCAGTTCTTC. It codes for CASSSADRGSYNEQFF.

Within the sample, this clone is medium-sized. V is TRBV18 and J is TRBJ1-5, with TRBD1 matching over 10 bases. Germline loops: CDR1 KGHSH, CDR2 LQKENI. CDR3 length: 19 residues. The junction had 14 bases not matched to a gene; V was cut back by 5 bases and J by 1 base. The CDR3 region is CASSTLPGQGIISNQPQHF. The CDR3 DNA reads as TGTGCCAGCTCAACTTTGCCGGGACAGGGGATTATAAGCAATCAGCCCCAGCATTTT.

This clone was detected a few times. The V and J genes are TRBV7-2 and TRBJ2-5; the D is unclear. From germline, CDR1 is SGHTA and CDR2 FQGNSA. Deletions cut 0 bases from V and 4 bases from J, with 12 bases between. The CDR3 runs 15 residues. The DNA for the CDR3 is TGTGCCAGCAGCTTAGCGGGAACAAGGGCAGAGACCCAGTACTTC. It yields the protein CASSLAGTRAETQYF.

The rearrangement uses TRBV5-4 and TRBJ1-2; a possible D gene is TRBD1 (6 bases). CDR3 length equals 14 residues. Germline CDR1 is SGHNT and CDR2 is YYREEE (reference sequence). Trimming took 3 bases from V and 4 from J, leaving 13 bases between them. The CDR3 DNA is TGTGCCAGCAGCTACTCATCGGACAGCTATGGCTACACCTTC. It yields the protein CASSYSSDSYGYTF.

The CDR3 coding sequence is TGTGCCAGCAGTTTATGGACGGGAAACACTGAAGCTTTCTTT. Its protein product is CASSLWTGNTEAFF. The rearrangement uses TRBV28 and TRBJ1-1, with D unclear. The germline gives CDR1 MDHEN, CDR2 SYDVKM. The CDR3 is 14 residues long. The V and J ends lost 0 bases and 2 bases respectively, with 7 bases between them. Full variable domain (outside the CDR3, taken from reference TRBV28 and TRBJ1-1): DVKVTQSSRYLVKRTGEKVFLECVQDMDHENMFWYRQDPGLGLRLIYFSYDVKMKEKGDIPEGYSVSREKKERFSLILESASTNQTSMYLCASSLWTGNTEAFFGQGTRLTVV.